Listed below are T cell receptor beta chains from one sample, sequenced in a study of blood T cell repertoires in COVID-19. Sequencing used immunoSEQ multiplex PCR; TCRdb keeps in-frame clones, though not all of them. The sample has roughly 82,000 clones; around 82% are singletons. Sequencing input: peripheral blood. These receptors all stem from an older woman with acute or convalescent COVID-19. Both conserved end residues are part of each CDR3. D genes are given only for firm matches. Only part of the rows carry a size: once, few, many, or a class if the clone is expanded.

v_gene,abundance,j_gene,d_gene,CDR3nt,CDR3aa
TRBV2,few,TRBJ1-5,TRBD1,TGTGCCAGCAGTGAATACGGGACAGCTAACAATCAGCCCCAGCATTTT,CASSEYGTANNQPQHF
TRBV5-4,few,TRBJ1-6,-,TGTGCCAGCAGCTTGATGGGGGGGTCCTATAATTCACCCCTCCACTTT,CASSLMGGSYNSPLHF
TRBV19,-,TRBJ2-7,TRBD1,TGTGCCAGTAGCCACAGGGGTACCCTTTCCGAGCAGTACTTC,CASSHRGTLSEQYF
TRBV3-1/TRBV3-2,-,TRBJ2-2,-,TGTGCCAGCAGCCCTCTGACAAGGGCTAGCGCGGCCAACACCGGGGAGCTGTTTTTT,CASSPLTRASAANTGELFF
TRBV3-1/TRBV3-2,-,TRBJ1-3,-,TGTGCCAGCAGCCAAGATCAAGGGGGAGACACCATATATTTT,CASSQDQGGDTIYF
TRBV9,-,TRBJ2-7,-,TGTGCCAGCAGCCCAACTCCAGGAGGCCCGACTTCGAGCGTGCAGTACTTC,CASSPTPGGPTSSVQYF
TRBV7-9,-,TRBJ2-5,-,TGTGCCAGCAGCGATCGGGACTTATACCAAGAGACCCAGTACTTC,CASSDRDLYQETQYF
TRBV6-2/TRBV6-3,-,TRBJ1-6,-,TGTGCCAGCAGCCGGCTACAGGGATCCTATAATTCACCCCTCCACTTT,CASSRLQGSYNSPLHF
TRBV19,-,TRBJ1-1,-,TGTGCCAGTAGTAGGGTGGACACTAACACTGAAGCTTTCTTT,CASSRVDTNTEAFF
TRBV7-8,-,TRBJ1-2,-,TGTGCCAGCAGCTTAGAGCAGGGGCTCTATGGCTACACCTTC,CASSLEQGLYGYTF
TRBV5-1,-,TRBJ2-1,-,TGCGCCAGCAGACCCCAACTGACAACACTGAATTACAATGAGCAGTTCTTC,CASRPQLTTLNYNEQFF
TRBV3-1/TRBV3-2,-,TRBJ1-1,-,TGTGCCAGCAGCCGAACGGAGGGGAACACTGAAGCTTTCTTT,CASSRTEGNTEAFF
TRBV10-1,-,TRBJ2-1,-,TGCGCCAGCAGTTTCGGAGAGACCTACAATGAGCAGTTCTTC,CASSFGETYNEQFF
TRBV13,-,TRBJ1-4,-,TGTGCCAGCAGCTTAGGGCAGAGGAATGAAAAACTGTTTTTT,CASSLGQRNEKLFF
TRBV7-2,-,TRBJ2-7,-,TGTGCCAGCAGCTTATTACAGGAATACGAGCAGTACTTC,CASSLLQEYEQYF
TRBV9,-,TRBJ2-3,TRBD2,TGTGCCAGCAGCGTAGGTCGGACGGGGGGGGCAGATACGCAGTATTTT,CASSVGRTGGADTQYF
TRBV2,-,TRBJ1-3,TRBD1,TGTGCCAGCAGTGCCACAGGGGGTACTGGAAACACCATATATTTT,CASSATGGTGNTIYF
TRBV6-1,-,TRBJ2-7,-,TGTGCCAGCAGTGAATATCTCCCCCAGGGGCAGTACTTC,CASSEYLPQGQYF
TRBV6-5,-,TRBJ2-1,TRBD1,TGTGCCAGCAGCTCACGGACAGGGTACAATGAGCAGTTCTTC,CASSSRTGYNEQFF
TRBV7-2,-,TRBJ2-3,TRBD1,TGTGCCAGCAGCTTAGAGGGACAGGGGTGGGATACGCAGTATTTT,CASSLEGQGWDTQYF
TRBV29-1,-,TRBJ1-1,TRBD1,TGCAGCGTTGTGACAGGGCCCCTGTCTTTCTTT,CSVVTGPLSFF
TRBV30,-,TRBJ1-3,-,TGTGCCTGGAGTGTGGGCTTTGGAAACACCATATATTTT,CAWSVGFGNTIYF
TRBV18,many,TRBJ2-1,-,TGTGCCAGCTCCCAGACTGGCTACAATGAGCAGTTCTTC,CASSQTGYNEQFF
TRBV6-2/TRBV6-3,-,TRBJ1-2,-,TGTGCCAGCAGTTACCGCCAGGGGCCTCCCGGGTATGGCTACACCTTC,CASSYRQGPPGYGYTF
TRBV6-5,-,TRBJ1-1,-,TGTGCCAGCAGTTACTCGGGGCAGACTGAAGCTTTCTTT,CASSYSGQTEAFF
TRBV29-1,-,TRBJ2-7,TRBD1,TGCAGCGCAGGACAGGGGGGAGGCTACGAGCAGTACTTC,CSAGQGGGYEQYF
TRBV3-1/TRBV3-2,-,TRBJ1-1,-,TGTGCCAGCAGCCAAGTTGGTGGGCCGGATACTGAAGCTTTCTTT,CASSQVGGPDTEAFF
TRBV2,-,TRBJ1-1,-,TGTGCCAGCAGGGGAGCCGGGGAGGAAGCTTTCTTT,CASRGAGEEAFF
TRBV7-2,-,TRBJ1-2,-,TGTGCCAGCAGCTTAGTCAGCTATGGCTACACCTTC,CASSLVSYGYTF
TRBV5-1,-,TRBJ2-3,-,TGCGCCAGCACTGGAGGAAGTTCGGCCCTAAGCACAGATACGCAGTATTTT,CASTGGSSALSTDTQYF
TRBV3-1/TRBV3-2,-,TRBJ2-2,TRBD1,TGTGCCAGCAGCCTGGAGGGACAGGGGGCCGGGGAGCTGTTTTTT,CASSLEGQGAGELFF
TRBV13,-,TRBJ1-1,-,TGTGCCAGCAGCTGGTGGAGGACAGAAGTTGAAGCTTTCTTT,CASSWWRTEVEAFF
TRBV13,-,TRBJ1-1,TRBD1,TGTGCCAGCACCCGGACAGGGGGCATGAGGGCTTTCTTT,CASTRTGGMRAFF
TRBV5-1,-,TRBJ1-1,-,TGCGCCAGCAGCTTTTCTCCAGGTGGGACTGAAGCTTTCTTT,CASSFSPGGTEAFF
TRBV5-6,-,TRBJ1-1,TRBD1,TGTGCCAGCAGCTCGGGACAGGGGGCTTTCTTT,CASSSGQGAFF
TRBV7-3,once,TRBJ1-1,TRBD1,TGTGCCAGCAGCTCCGACGGGACAGGGAACACTGAAGCTTTCTTT,CASSSDGTGNTEAFF
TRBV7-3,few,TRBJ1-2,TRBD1,TGTGCCAGCAGCTCTGGACAGGGATATGGCTACACCTTC,CASSSGQGYGYTF
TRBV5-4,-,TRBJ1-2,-,TGTGCCAGCAGCTCACAGGGAGTGGGGCACTATGGCTACACCTTC,CASSSQGVGHYGYTF
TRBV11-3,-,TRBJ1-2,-,TGTGCCAGCAGCTCGGACAGATATGGCTACACCTTC,CASSSDRYGYTF
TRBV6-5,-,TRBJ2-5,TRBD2,TGTGCCAGCAGTCCAGGCGGGGGGCAAGAGACCCAGTACTTC,CASSPGGGQETQYF
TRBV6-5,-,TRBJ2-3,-,TGTGCCAGCAGTTACCAAATAGCGGCCGGGGGAAATACGCAGTATTTT,CASSYQIAAGGNTQYF
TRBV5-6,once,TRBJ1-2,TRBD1,TGTGCCAGCAGCTTGGCCAGGGGGCCCTTCTATGGCTACACCTTC,CASSLARGPFYGYTF
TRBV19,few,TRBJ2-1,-,TGTGCCAGTAGTCTCATCTATTCGCGGGTCAATGAGCAGTTCTTC,CASSLIYSRVNEQFF
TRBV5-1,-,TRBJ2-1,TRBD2,TGCGCCAGCAGCTTTGGACTAGCGGGGGGCAATGAGCAGTTCTTC,CASSFGLAGGNEQFF
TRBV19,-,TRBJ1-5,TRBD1,TGTGCCACCCGCGACAGGGGGCTCCAGCCCCAGCATTTT,CATRDRGLQPQHF
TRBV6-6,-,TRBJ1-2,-,TGTGCCAGCAGTTACGAGGGCCCGAACTATGGCTACACCTTC,CASSYEGPNYGYTF
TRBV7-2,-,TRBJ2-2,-,TGTGCCAGCAGCTTAAGGGAGTTCTTCGATAACACCGGGGAGCTGTTTTTT,CASSLREFFDNTGELFF
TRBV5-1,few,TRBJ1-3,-,TGCGCCAGCAGCGTGGCAGTCTCTGGAAACACCATATATTTT,CASSVAVSGNTIYF
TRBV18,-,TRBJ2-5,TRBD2,TGTGCCAGCTCACCTAGCGGGACCCAAGAGACCCAGTACTTC,CASSPSGTQETQYF